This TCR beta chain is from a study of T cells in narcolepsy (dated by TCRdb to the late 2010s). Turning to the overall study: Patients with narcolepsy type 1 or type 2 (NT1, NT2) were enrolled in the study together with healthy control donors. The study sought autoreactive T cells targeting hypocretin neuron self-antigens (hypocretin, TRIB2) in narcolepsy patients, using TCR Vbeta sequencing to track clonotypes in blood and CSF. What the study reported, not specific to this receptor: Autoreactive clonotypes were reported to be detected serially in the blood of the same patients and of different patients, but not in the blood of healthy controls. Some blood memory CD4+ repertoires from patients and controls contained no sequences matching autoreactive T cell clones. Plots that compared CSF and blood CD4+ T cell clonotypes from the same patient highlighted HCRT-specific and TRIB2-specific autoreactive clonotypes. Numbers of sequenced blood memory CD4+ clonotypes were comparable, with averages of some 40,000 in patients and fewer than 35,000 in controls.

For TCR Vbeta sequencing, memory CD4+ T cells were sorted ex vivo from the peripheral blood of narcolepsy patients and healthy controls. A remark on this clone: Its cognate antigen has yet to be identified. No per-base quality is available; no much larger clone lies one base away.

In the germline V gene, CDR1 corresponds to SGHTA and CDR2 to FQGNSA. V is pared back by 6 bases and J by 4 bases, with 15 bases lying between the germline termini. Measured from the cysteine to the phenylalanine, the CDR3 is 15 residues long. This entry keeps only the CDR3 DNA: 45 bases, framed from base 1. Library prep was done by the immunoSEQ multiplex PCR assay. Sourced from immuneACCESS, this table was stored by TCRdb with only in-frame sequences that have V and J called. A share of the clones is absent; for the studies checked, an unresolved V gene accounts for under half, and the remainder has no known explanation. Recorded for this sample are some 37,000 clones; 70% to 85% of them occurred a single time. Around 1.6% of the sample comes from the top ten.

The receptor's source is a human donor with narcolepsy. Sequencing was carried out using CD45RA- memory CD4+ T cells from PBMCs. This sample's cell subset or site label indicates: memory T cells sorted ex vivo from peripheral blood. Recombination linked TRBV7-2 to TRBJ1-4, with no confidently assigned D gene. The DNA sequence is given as TGTGCCAGCAGTTTGCATGGACGGAATAATGAAAAACTGTTTTTT. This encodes CASSLHGRNNEKLFF.